The 17 T cell receptor beta chains reported below all come from one sample, sequenced in a study of shared clonotypes between healthy human individuals. Sequencing used immunoSEQ multiplex PCR; TCRdb keeps in-frame clones, though not all of them. The profile shows 800,000 to 950,000 clones, about 96% of them singletons. The naive CD8 population came from CD45RO-negative cells selected for CCR7, without terminally differentiated effector memory CD45RA+ cells. Sequenced input: naive CD8+ T cells sorted from blood. These receptors came from a man aged 30 to 39 in good health.

The chain recombines TRBV20-1 with TRBJ2-7; D is possibly TRBD2 (5 bases). There are 11 residues in the CDR3. Germline V CDR1 and CDR2: DFQATT, SNEGSKA (reference sequence). V dropped 6 bases and J dropped 4 bases, with 10 bases sitting between them. The CDR3 DNA is TGCAGTGCCCCAGCGGTGTACGAGCAGTACTTC. It encodes CSAPAVYEQYF.

The chain combines TRBV4-3 with TRBJ2-7; TRBD2 matches at 9 bases. Germline loops: CDR1 LGHNA, CDR2 YSLEER. The CDR3 has 16 amino acids. The ends lost 1 base at V and 4 bases at J; junction bases unmatched: 8. The CDR3 loop reads CASSQANLAGRYEQYF. The CDR3 coding sequence is TGCGCCAGCAGCCAAGCGAATCTAGCGGGAAGGTACGAGCAGTACTTC.

The rearrangement joins TRBV9 to TRBJ2-7; 11 nucleotides line up with TRBD2. CDR3 size: 18 residues. The V and J ends lost 0 bases and 2 bases, in that order; junction bases with no gene match: 10. Germline lookup yields CDR1 SGDLS and CDR2 YYNGEE. The chain's CDR3 is CASSVEASGRKTTYEQYF. Written as DNA, the CDR3 is TGTGCCAGCAGCGTAGAGGCTAGCGGGAGGAAAACTACCTACGAGCAGTACTTC. Full variable domain (outside the CDR3, taken from reference TRBV9 and TRBJ2-7): DSGVTQTPKHLITATGQRVTLRCSPRSGDLSVYWYQQSLDQGLQFLIQYYNGEERAKGNILERFSAQQFPDLHSELNLSSLELGDSALYFCASSVEASGRKTTYEQYFGPGTRLTVT.

This sequence joins TRBV7-2 and TRBJ1-2; unclear D gene. CDR1 and CDR2 (germline): SGHTA, FQGNSA. The CDR3 consists of 18 residues. V was cut by 1 base and J by 5 bases, with 23 bases left in between. The CDR3 coding sequence is TGTGCCAGCAGCTTAGTGGGTGCTTTCCGGGAGTGGATATATGGCTACACCTTC. Residues: CASSLVGAFREWIYGYTF.

The V and J genes are TRBV28 and TRBJ2-5, with D maybe TRBD2 (5 bases). The CDR3 extends over 15 amino acids. Trimming shortened V by 5 bases and J by 2 bases, and 15 bases separated the two germline ends. Germline V gene data show CDR1 as MDHEN and CDR2 as SYDVKM. CDR3 DNA sequence: TGTGCCAGCAGTCCACACCGGGGTTCACAAGAGACCCAGTACTTC. This gives the protein CASSPHRGSQETQYF.

This chain joins TRBV28 and TRBJ1-2; 10 nucleotides line up with TRBD1. The CDR3 length is 13 residues. V gave up 3 bases and J gave up 8 bases; unmatched junction bases: 3. Per the germline V gene, CDR1 is MDHEN and CDR2 is SYDVKM. Written as DNA, the CDR3 is TGTGCCAGCAGTTTGACAGGGGGCGCGGGCTACACCTTC. Amino acids: CASSLTGGAGYTF.

This chain joins TRBV27 and TRBJ2-7; 13 nucleotides agree with TRBD2. Germline CDR1 and CDR2: MNHEY and SMNVEV (reference sequence). The CDR3 length is 16 residues. Trimming at V came to 5 bases and at J to 2 bases, leaving 6 bases not matched to a gene. This chain's CDR3 is CASSPQGLAGTYEQYF. The CDR3 region has the DNA TGTGCCAGCAGTCCACAGGGACTAGCGGGAACCTACGAGCAGTACTTC.

The V call is TRBV27, the J call TRBJ1-5; 10 positions match TRBD1. Looked up from germline, CDR1 is MNHEY and CDR2 is SMNVEV (reference sequence). CDR3 size: 16 residues. V was clipped by 1 base and J by 4 bases; unmatched bases: 4. The CDR3 coding sequence is TGTGCCAGCAGTTTATTCAGGACAGGGGGAAATCAGCCCCAGCATTTT. Translation gives CASSLFRTGGNQPQHF.

The chain has TRBV19 and TRBJ1-5; TRBD1 aligns across 12 bases. With V trimmed by 1 base and J by 1 base, 2 bases remained unmatched. CDR3 length: 17 amino acids. Germline V gives CDR1 LNHDA, CDR2 SQIVND (reference sequence). The CDR3: CASSIGDRGLSNQPQHF. For the CDR3, the DNA is TGTGCCAGTAGTATAGGGGACAGGGGGCTGAGCAATCAGCCCCAGCATTTT.

The chain has TRBV11-2 and TRBJ1-5; unclear D gene. CDR1 SGHAT and CDR2 FQNNGV come from the germline V gene. V was shortened by 2 bases and J by 11 bases, with 19 bases between the two germline ends. This CDR3 comprises 15 residues. Here the CDR3 reads CASSLSNGPREAQHF. CDR3 nucleotide sequence: TGTGCCAGCAGCTTAAGCAATGGCCCCCGGGAGGCCCAGCATTTT. Full variable domain (remainder filled in from reference TRBV11-2 and TRBJ1-5): EAGVAQSPRYKIIEKRQSVAFWCNPISGHATLYWYQQILGQGPKLLIQFQNNGVVDDSQLPKDRFSAERLKGVDSTLKIQPAKLEDSAVYLCASSLSNGPREAQHFGDGTRLSIL.

CDR3 in DNA: TGTGCCAGCAGCTCAGGGCAGACAGAGTTTTACTATGGCTACACCTTC. Translating gives CASSSGQTEFYYGYTF. The rearrangement links TRBV7-9 to TRBJ1-2; a possible D gene is TRBD1 (5 bases). CDR3 length: 16 amino acids. V shed 4 bases and J shed 3 bases, with 18 bases lying between them. Germline V lookup: CDR1 SEHNR, CDR2 FQNEAQ (reference sequence).

The chain uses TRBV19 and TRBJ2-7; D assignment may be TRBD1 or TRBD2 (5 bases each). V dropped 3 bases and J dropped 1 base, with 16 bases sitting between them. Germline CDR1 and CDR2: LNHDA and SQIVND (reference sequence). The CDR3 has 16 amino acids. The CDR3 sequence is CASSIRGTLYSYEQYF. CDR3 in DNA: TGTGCCAGTAGTATTCGGGGCACCCTTTATTCCTACGAGCAGTACTTC.

The chain combines TRBV14 with TRBJ2-7, with TRBD1 matching 7 bases. V shed 1 base and J 1 base; nucleotides not matched to a gene: 4. The CDR3 is 15 amino acids. Germline V gene sequence: CDR1 SGHDN, CDR2 FVKESK. CDR3 in amino acids: CASSQARTGSYEQYF. In DNA form, the CDR3 reads TGTGCCAGCAGCCAAGCCCGGACAGGTTCCTACGAGCAGTACTTC.

The chain couples TRBV19 to TRBJ2-5; D remains ambiguous. The germline gives CDR1 LNHDA, CDR2 SQIVND (reference sequence). Trimming cost V 3 bases and J 5 bases, with 13 bases left between them. This CDR3 has 14 residues. CDR3 residues: CASSIAPSNETQYF. The CDR3, as DNA: TGTGCCAGTAGTATCGCGCCTTCGAATGAGACCCAGTACTTC.

This clone has just one count. The chain combines TRBV19 with TRBJ1-3; D remains unclear. V lost 3 bases and J lost 7, with 10 bases in between. The CDR3 sequence is 13 residues long. From germline, CDR1 is LNHDA and CDR2 SQIVND (reference sequence). CDR3 sequence: CASSIALGNTIYF. In nucleotides, the CDR3 is TGTGCCAGTAGTATCGCTTTAGGGAACACCATATATTTT.

CDR3 bases: TGCAGCGTTGAAGACGGGACGTCCGGCTACACCTTC. It translates to CSVEDGTSGYTF. The V and J genes are TRBV29-1 and TRBJ1-2; D perhaps matches TRBD1 (5 bases). The length of the CDR3 is 12 residues. Trimming removed 0 bases from V and 8 bases from J, with 10 bases in between. Germline lookup yields CDR1 SQVTM and CDR2 ANQGSEA.

The V gene is TRBV5-4, the J gene TRBJ2-1; D ambiguous. The germline CDR1 and CDR2 sequences are SGHNT and YYREEE (reference sequence). Trimming shortened V by 1 base and J by 7 bases, and 21 bases separated the two germline ends. There are 17 residues in the CDR3. The chain's CDR3 is CASSLQSGFLLSNEQFF. The CDR3 nucleotides are TGTGCCAGCAGCTTGCAGTCAGGCTTCCTACTTTCTAATGAGCAGTTCTTC.